What follows are 8 T cell receptor beta chains derived from one specimen sequenced in a study of response to subunit inactivated influenza vaccine. TCRdb processed the RT-PCR reads anew with MiXCR; each CDR3 protein has one entry. The sample records fewer than 600,000 distinct CDR3 sequences, more than 7% being singletons. Source: PBMCs from blood, taken less than 30 months after vaccination. The receptors derive from a man between 50 and 75 years old who received an inactivated influenza vaccine.

This clonotype was seen repeatedly, ten times or more. J is TRBJ1-5 and V is TRBV12-3 or TRBV12-4, with D possibly being TRBD1 (6 bases). The length of the CDR3 is 12 residues. V was clipped by 8 bases and J by 4 bases, with 9 bases between them. The CDR3 DNA sequence: TGTGCCAGCGGGAGGGGGAATCAGCCCCAGCATTTT. It is translated as CASGRGNQPQHF.

The chain joins TRBV7-8 to TRBJ2-2, with a weak D call TRBD2 (5 bases). The V end was cut by 5 bases, the J end by 2 bases, with 12 bases between. The CDR3 spans 15 residues. Germline V lookup: CDR1 SGHVS, CDR2 FQNEAQ. Here the CDR3 reads CASSQRARNTGELFF. CDR3 DNA: TGTGCCAGCAGCCAGAGGGCTAGAAACACCGGGGAGCTGTTTTTT.

This clonotype showed up just a few times. This chain links TRBV6-1 with TRBJ1-1, with 9 bases matching TRBD1. This CDR3 spans 16 amino acids. The germline V gene has CDR1 MNHNS and CDR2 SASEGT. J lost 4 bases, V lost 5 bases, and 11 bases had no gene match. CDR3 protein: CASSPGTGRVLTEAFF. The CDR3 bases are TGTGCCAGCAGTCCCGGGACAGGGAGGGTTCTCACTGAAGCTTTCTTT.

This clonotype came up many times. The rearrangement uses TRBV29-1 and TRBJ2-2, with 7 nucleotides matching TRBD1. The CDR3 spans 14 residues. V dropped 4 bases and J dropped 2; count of bases not matched to a gene: 4. Germline V gives CDR1 SQVTM, CDR2 ANQGSEA. CDR3 nucleotides: TGCAGCGTTGTCACAGGGGAAAACACCGGGGAGCTGTTTTTT. Translating it yields CSVVTGENTGELFF.

A few counts support this clonotype. The rearrangement joins TRBV20-1 to TRBJ2-5; D may be TRBD2 (6 bases). The CDR3 loop spans 14 amino acids. Germline CDR1 reads DFQATT; CDR2 reads SNEGSKA (reference sequence). Trimming shortened V by 4 bases and J by 4 bases, and 16 bases separated the two germline ends. CDR3 in amino acids: CSATGAGRIETQYF. CDR3 sequence (DNA): TGCAGTGCTACGGGTGCGGGGCGGATAGAGACCCAGTACTTC.

This clonotype was detected ten times or more. The rearrangement uses TRBV29-1 and TRBJ1-1; tentative D call: TRBD1 (5 bases). CDR1 and CDR2 (germline): SQVTM, ANQGSEA. This CDR3 has 10 residues. The V and J ends lost 7 bases and 4 bases respectively, with 7 bases between them. The DNA of the CDR3 is TGCAGCGGAGGGACCACTGAAGCTTTCTTT. Residues: CSGGTTEAFF.

This clonotype was detected a few times. The J gene is TRBJ2-7, the V gene TRBV3-1; D is possibly TRBD2 (5 bases). CDR1 and CDR2 from the germline V gene are LGHDT and YNNKEL (reference sequence). The CDR3 runs 15 residues. V was shortened by 5 bases and J by 5 bases, with 19 bases between the two germline ends. CDR3 in amino acids: CASSKEVPCTHEQYF. The CDR3 DNA reads as TGTGCCAGCAGCAAGGAGGTCCCTTGTACCCACGAGCAGTACTTC.

Only a few counts were recorded for this clonotype. The rearrangement uses TRBV20-1 and TRBJ2-4; 9 bases line up with TRBD2. J lost 2 bases, V lost 3 bases, and 14 bases had no gene match. Germline-derived CDR1 and CDR2 are DFQATT and SNEGSKA (reference sequence). The CDR3 runs 18 residues. The CDR3 protein is CSASKAGSGRTTKNIQYF. DNA of the CDR3: TGCAGTGCTAGTAAAGCGGGTAGCGGGAGAACGACCAAAAACATTCAGTACTTC.